These 8 T cell receptor beta chains came from one sample sequenced in a study of cytomegalovirus exposure and HLA in healthy donors. Researchers ran the PCR with 60 Vbeta and 13 Jbeta primers. The protocol was immunoSEQ multiplex PCR, while the TCRdb copy is restricted to in-frame clones and leaves out a portion. The sample lists approximately 150,000 clones; roughly 80% were seen once. The sequencing sample was made of PBMCs. The receptor set was obtained from a man younger than 35 in good health and CMV-seropositive.

The chain joins TRBV5-6 to TRBJ1-5, with TRBD1 as a possible D gene (6 bases). The CDR3 sequence is 14 residues long. Trimming took off 2 bases at V and 3 bases at J, with 9 bases between the two ends. Germline lookup yields CDR1 SGHDT and CDR2 YYEEEE. CDR3 nucleotides: TGTGCCAGCAGCTTACAGGGATCCAATCAGCCCCAGCATTTT. The encoded protein is CASSLQGSNQPQHF.

This sequence joins TRBV5-6 and TRBJ2-4, with D possibly being TRBD2 (5 bases). V shed 5 bases and J shed 8 bases, with 14 bases lying between them. The germline CDR1 and CDR2 sequences are SGHDT and YYEEEE. This CDR3 has 13 residues. The CDR3 reads CASSMFPGDIQYF. The CDR3, as DNA: TGTGCCAGCAGTATGTTCCCCGGGGACATTCAGTACTTC.

This chain uses TRBV5-1 with TRBJ1-1; 7 bases map to TRBD1. CDR1 is SGHRS and CDR2 is YFSETQ in the germline V gene. This CDR3 is 13 amino acids long. The junction had 5 bases not matched to a gene; V was cut back by 4 bases and J by 5 bases. CDR3 nucleotide sequence: TGCGCCAGCAGCCTACAGGGGCTTACTGAAGCTTTCTTT. The encoded protein is CASSLQGLTEAFF.

This rearrangement joins TRBV7-9 to TRBJ2-3; D is uncertain. The germline V gene has CDR1 SEHNR and CDR2 FQNEAQ (reference sequence). CDR3 size: 13 residues. V gave up 3 bases and J gave up 4 bases, with 8 bases separating them. CDR3 nucleotide sequence: TGTGCCAGCAGCTTCCGTCTAGCAGATACGCAGTATTTT. This gives the protein CASSFRLADTQYF.

This rearrangement joins TRBV6-1 to TRBJ1-5; D unclear. Germline values: CDR1 MNHNS, CDR2 SASEGT. Trimming shortened V by 2 bases and J by 2 bases, and 13 bases separated the two germline ends. The CDR3 spans 16 residues. The CDR3 sequence: CASSEFRGSGNQPQHF. The CDR3 coding sequence is TGTGCCAGCAGTGAATTTCGGGGAAGTGGCAATCAGCCCCAGCATTTT.

The rearrangement uses TRBV5-1 and TRBJ1-2; tentatively, D is TRBD1 (5 bases). Germline V gene lookup returns CDR1 SGHRS and CDR2 YFSETQ. The V gene lost 0 bases and the J gene lost 6 bases, with 15 bases spanning the gap. The CDR3 consists of 15 residues. The CDR3 DNA sequence: TGCGCCAGCAGCTTGGATCTGGGGCCGCCCAATGGCTACACCTTC. Its protein is CASSLDLGPPNGYTF.

The table lists this clone with a few counts. The chain carries TRBV4-1 and TRBJ2-7, with D unresolved. V dropped 3 bases and J dropped 5 bases, with 11 bases sitting between them. Per germline, CDR1 MGHRA and CDR2 YSYEKL. The CDR3 consists of 13 residues. CDR3 in DNA: TGCGCCAGCAGCCAGAGCACGATGGACGAGCAGTACTTC. As protein: CASSQSTMDEQYF.

The rearrangement uses TRBV4-3 and TRBJ2-1, with D uncertain. This CDR3 spans 13 amino acids. V was pared by 0 bases and J by 8 bases, with 8 bases between. CDR1 is LGHNA and CDR2 is YSLEER in the germline V gene. The CDR3 DNA reads as TGCGCCAGCAGCCAAGATCCCTCGTATGAGCAGTTCTTC. Translated, it gives CASSQDPSYEQFF.